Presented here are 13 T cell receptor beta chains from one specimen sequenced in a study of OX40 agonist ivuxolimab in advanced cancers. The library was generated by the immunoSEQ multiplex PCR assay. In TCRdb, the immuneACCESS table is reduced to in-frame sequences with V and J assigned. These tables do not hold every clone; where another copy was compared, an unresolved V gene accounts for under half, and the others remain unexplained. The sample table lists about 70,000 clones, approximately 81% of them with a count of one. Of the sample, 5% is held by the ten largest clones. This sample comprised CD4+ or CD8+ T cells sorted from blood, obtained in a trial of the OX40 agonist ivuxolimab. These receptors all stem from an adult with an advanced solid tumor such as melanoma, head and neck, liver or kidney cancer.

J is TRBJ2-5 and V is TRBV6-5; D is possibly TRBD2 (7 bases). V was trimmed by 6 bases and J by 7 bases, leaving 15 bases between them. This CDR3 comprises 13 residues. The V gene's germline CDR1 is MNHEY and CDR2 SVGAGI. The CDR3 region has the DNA TGTGCCAGCAGGCTTGGGGGAGGGGGGACCCAGTACTTC. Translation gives CASRLGGGGTQYF.

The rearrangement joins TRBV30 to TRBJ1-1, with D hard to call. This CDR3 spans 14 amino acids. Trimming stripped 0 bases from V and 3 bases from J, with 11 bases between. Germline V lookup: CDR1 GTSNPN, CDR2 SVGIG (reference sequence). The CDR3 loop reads CAWSVQLGHTEAFF. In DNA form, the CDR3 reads TGTGCCTGGAGTGTACAGCTAGGGCACACTGAAGCTTTCTTT.

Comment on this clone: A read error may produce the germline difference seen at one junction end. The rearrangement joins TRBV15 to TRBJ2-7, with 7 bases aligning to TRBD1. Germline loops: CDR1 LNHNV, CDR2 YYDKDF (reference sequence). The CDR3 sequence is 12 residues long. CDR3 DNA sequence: TGTGCCACCAGCAGAGATAAGGGACAGAGGTCCTTC. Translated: CATSRDKGQRSF.

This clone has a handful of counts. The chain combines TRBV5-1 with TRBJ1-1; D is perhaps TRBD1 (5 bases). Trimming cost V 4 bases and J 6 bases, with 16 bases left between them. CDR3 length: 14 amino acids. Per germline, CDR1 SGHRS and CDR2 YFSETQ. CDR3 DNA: TGCGCCAGCAGCCGGAGGGATCCCAGGGCTGAAGCTTTCTTT. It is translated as CASSRRDPRAEAFF.

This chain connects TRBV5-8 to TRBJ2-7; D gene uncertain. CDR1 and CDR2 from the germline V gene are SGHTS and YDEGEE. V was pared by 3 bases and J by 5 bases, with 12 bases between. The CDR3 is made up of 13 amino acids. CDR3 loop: CASSSRSRDEQYF. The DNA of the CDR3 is TGTGCCAGCAGCTCCCGGAGTAGGGACGAGCAGTACTTC.

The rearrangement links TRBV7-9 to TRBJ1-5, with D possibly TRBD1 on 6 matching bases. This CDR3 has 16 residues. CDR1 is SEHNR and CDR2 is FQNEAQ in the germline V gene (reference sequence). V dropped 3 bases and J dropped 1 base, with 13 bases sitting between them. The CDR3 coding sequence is TGTGCCAGCAGCTTCCTTTCTCAGGGGAGCAATCAGCCCCAGCATTTT. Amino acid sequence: CASSFLSQGSNQPQHF.

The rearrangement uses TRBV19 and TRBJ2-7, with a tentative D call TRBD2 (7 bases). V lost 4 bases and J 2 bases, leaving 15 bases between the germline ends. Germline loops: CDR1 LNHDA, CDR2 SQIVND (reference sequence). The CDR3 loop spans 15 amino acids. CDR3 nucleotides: TGTGCCAGTAGTAAGAAAAGGGGGGGCCCCTACGAGCAGTACTTC. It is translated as CASSKKRGGPYEQYF.

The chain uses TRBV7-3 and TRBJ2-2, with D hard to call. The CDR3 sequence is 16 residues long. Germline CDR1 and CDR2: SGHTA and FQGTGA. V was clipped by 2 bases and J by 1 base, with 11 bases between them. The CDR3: CASSLSPPGNTGELFF. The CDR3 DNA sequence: TGTGCCAGCAGCTTATCCCCCCCAGGGAACACCGGGGAGCTGTTTTTT.

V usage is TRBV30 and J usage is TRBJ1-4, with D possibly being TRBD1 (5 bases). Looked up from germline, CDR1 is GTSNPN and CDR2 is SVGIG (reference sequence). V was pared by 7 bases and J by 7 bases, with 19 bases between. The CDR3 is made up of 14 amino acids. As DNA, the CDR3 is TGTGCCTCCCCAGGGCACCTCGGGGGTGAAAAACTGTTTTTT. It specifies CASPGHLGGEKLFF.

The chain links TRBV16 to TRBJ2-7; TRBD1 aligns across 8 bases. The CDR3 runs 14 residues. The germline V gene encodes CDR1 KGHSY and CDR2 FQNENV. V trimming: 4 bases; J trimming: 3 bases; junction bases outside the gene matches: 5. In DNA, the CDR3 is TGTGCCAGCAGCCGGGACAGGACCGTCTACGAGCAGTACTTC. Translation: CASSRDRTVYEQYF.

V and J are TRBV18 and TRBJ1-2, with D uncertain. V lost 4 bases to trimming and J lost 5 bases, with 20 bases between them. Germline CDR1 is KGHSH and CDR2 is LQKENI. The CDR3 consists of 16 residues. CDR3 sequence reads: CASSQAATSGGYGYTF. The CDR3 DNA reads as TGTGCCAGCTCACAAGCCGCCACGTCAGGAGGGTATGGCTACACCTTC.

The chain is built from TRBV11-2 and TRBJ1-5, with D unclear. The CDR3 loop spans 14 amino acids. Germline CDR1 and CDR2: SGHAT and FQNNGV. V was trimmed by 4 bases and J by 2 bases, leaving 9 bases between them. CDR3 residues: CASSSFGGNQPQHF. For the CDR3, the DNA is TGTGCCAGCAGCTCCTTCGGGGGCAATCAGCCCCAGCATTTT.

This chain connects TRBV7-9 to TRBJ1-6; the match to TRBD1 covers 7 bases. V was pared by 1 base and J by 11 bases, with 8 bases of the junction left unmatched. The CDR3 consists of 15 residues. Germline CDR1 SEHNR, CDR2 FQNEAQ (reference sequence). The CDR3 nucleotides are TGTGCCAGCAGCTTAGATTGGGTGACAGGGACACCCCTCCACTTT. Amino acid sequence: CASSLDWVTGTPLHF.